The clone carrying this TCR beta chain was counted once. Its antigen is not known. The data were taken from a study of molecular identifiers for immune sequencing clone quantification. Study-wide findings and caveats: Clones that exceeded 20 RNA copies held over 99% of effector molecules, yet under 1% in naive cells.

When naive CD8 T cells were sorted, they were gated as CD8+CD4-CCR7+CD45RA+. TCR libraries were built in bulk with a published protocol and specific TCR primers. A single record per CDR3 protein comes from TCRdb applying MiXCR to the PCR reads. This table has about 640,000 distinct CDR3 sequences, about 20% appearing once. The germline V and J ends were trimmed by 6 bases and 3 bases, with 9 bases remaining between them. The CDR3 spans 12 residues. Germline-derived CDR1 and CDR2 are MNHEY and SVGEGT. This TCR derives from a human donor in good health. Some libraries in this study had Jurkat cell RNA spiked in. The sequenced sample was naive CD8+ T cells from blood, with Jurkat cell RNA spiked in. Subset reported: FACS-sorted CD8+CD4-CCR7+CD45RA+ naive T cells. This chain connects TRBV6-2 or TRBV6-3 to TRBJ2-7, with unresolved D. The CDR3 sequence is CASRSPLYEQYF. Written as DNA, the CDR3 is TGTGCCAGCAGGAGCCCCCTCTACGAGCAGTACTTC.